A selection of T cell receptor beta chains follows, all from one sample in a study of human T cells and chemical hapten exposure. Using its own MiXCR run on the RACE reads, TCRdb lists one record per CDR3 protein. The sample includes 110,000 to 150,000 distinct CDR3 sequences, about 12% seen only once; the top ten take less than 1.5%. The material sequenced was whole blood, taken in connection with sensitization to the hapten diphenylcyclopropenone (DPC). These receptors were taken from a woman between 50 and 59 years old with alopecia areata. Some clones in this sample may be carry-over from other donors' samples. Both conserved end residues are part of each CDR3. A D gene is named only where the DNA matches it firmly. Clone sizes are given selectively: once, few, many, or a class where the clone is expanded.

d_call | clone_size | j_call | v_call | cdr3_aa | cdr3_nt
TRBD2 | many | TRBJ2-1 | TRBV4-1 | CASSQLAGEYNEQFF | TGCGCCAGCAGCCAATTAGCGGGAGAGTACAATGAGCAGTTCTTC
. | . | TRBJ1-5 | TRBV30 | CAWSGGLDQPQHF | TGTGCCTGGAGTGGGGGACTGGATCAGCCCCAGCATTTT
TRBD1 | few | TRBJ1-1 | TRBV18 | CASSPRQGENTEAFF | TGTGCCAGCTCACCCAGACAGGGGGAGAATACTGAAGCTTTCTTT
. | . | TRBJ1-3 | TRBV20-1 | CSARSGTSGNTIYF | TGCAGTGCTAGATCCGGGACATCCGGAAACACCATATATTTT
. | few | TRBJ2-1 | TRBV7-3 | CASADSGGNEQFF | TGTGCCAGCGCCGATAGTGGGGGCAATGAGCAGTTCTTC
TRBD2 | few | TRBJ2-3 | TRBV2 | CASRVQLSSGRATDTQYF | TGTGCCAGCAGGGTACAACTCTCCAGCGGGAGGGCGACAGATACGCAGTATTTT
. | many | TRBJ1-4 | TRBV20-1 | CSAWGRTAEKLFF | TGCAGTGCTTGGGGTAGGACAGCTGAAAAACTGTTTTTT
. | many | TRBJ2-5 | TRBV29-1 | CSVGDRETQYF | TGCAGCGTCGGAGATCGAGAGACCCAGTACTTC
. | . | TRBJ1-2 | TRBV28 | CASSSILGYTF | TGTGCCAGCAGTTCTATTCTCGGCTACACCTTC
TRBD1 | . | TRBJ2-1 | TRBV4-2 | CASTHGWTGTYNEQFF | TGTGCCAGCACCCACGGATGGACAGGGACCTACAATGAGCAGTTCTTC
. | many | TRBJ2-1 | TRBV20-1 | CSARYVLKQFF | TGCAGTGCCAGATACGTACTAAAGCAGTTCTTC
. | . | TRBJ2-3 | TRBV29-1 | CSVVGGSTDTQYF | TGCAGCGTTGTGGGCGGTAGCACAGATACGCAGTATTTT
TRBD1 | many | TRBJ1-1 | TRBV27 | CASTTGYRNTEAFF | TGTGCCAGCACGACAGGGTATCGGAACACTGAAGCTTTCTTT
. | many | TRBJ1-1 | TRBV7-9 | CASSSRGGSGTEAFF | TGTGCCAGCAGCTCCCGTGGTGGGTCAGGAACTGAAGCTTTCTTT
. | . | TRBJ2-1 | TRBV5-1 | CASSLVGDSNNEQFF | TGCGCCAGCAGCTTGGTTGGGGACTCCAACAATGAGCAGTTCTTC
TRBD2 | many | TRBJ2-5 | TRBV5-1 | CASSLAGGRGETQYF | TGCGCCAGCAGCTTGGCCGGCGGGAGGGGAGAGACCCAGTACTTC
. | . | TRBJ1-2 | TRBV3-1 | CASSPSRGRGYGYTF | TGTGCCAGCAGCCCAAGCCGAGGCAGGGGCTATGGCTACACCTTC
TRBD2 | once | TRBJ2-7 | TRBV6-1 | CASSSSSGRIHEQYF | TGTGCCAGCAGCAGCTCTAGCGGGAGAATCCACGAGCAGTACTTC
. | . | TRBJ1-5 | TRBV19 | CACSKGRPNQPQHF | TGTGCCTGTAGTAAGGGACGACCCAATCAGCCCCAGCATTTT
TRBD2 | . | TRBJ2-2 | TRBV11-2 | CASSTEGSGRARTGELFF | TGTGCCAGCAGCACAGAAGGTAGCGGGAGGGCCAGGACCGGGGAGCTGTTTTTT
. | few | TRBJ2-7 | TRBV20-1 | CSASGSWYEQYF | TGCAGTGCTAGCGGGAGTTGGTACGAGCAGTACTTC
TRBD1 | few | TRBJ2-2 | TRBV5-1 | CASKPSPRGNAGELFF | TGCGCCAGCAAACCCTCACCCAGGGGGAACGCCGGGGAGCTGTTTTTT
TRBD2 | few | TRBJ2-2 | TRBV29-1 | CSVDAGGVTGELFF | TGCAGCGTTGATGCGGGAGGGGTAACCGGGGAGCTGTTTTTT
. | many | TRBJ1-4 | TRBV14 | CASSPKAPGEKLFF | TGTGCCAGCAGTCCGAAGGCGCCAGGGGAAAAACTGTTTTTT
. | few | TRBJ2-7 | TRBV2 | CASSEGFYEQYF | TGTGCCAGCAGTGAGGGGTTTTACGAGCAGTACTTC
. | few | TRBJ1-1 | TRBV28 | CASSLSGGNTEAFF | TGTGCCAGCAGTTTAAGCGGGGGGAACACTGAAGCTTTCTTT
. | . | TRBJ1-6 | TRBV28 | CASSLPNLYSPLHF | TGTGCCAGCAGTTTACCGAACCTCTATTCACCCCTCCACTTT
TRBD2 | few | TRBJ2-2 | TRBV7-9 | CASSFKAGGRSGELFF | TGTGCCAGCAGCTTCAAAGCGGGAGGGCGTAGCGGGGAGCTGTTTTTT
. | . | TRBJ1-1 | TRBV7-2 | CASSLERGGTEAFF | TGTGCCAGCAGCTTAGAAAGGGGTGGTACTGAAGCTTTCTTT
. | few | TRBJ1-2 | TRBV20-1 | CSAEDPSSYGYTF | TGCAGTGCCGAAGACCCCTCGAGCTATGGCTACACCTTC
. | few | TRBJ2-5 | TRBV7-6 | CASSWVLGGETQYF | TGTGCCAGCAGCTGGGTCCTCGGAGGAGAGACCCAGTACTTC
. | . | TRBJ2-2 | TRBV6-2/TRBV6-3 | CASRESGPASGELFF | TGTGCCAGCAGGGAGAGCGGCCCAGCGAGCGGGGAGCTGTTTTTT
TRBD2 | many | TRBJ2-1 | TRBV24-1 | CATSDLHGGEQFF | TGTGCCACCAGTGATTTGCACGGGGGGGAGCAGTTCTTC
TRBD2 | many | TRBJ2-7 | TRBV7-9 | CASSYRTSGVYEQYF | TGTGCCAGCAGCTACAGGACTAGCGGGGTCTACGAGCAGTACTTC
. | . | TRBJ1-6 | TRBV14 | CASGARPNSPLHF | TGTGCCAGCGGGGCCAGGCCCAATTCACCCCTCCACTTT
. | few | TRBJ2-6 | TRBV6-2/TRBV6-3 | CASSPPGDGANVLTF | TGTGCCAGCAGCCCCCCCGGGGACGGGGCCAACGTCCTGACTTTC
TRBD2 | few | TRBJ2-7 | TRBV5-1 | CASSAGTSDAYEQYF | TGCGCCAGCAGCGCGGGGACTAGCGATGCCTACGAGCAGTACTTC
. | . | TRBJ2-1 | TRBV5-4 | CASSLVSGVGAEFF | TGTGCCAGCAGCTTGGTGTCCGGGGTGGGGGCCGAGTTCTTC
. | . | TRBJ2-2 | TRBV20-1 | CSATGGLNTGELFF | TGCAGTGCTACGGGCGGGCTGAACACCGGGGAGCTGTTTTTT
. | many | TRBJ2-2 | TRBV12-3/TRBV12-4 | CASRVGLPNTGELFF | TGTGCCAGCAGGGTGGGACTGCCGAACACCGGGGAGCTGTTTTTT
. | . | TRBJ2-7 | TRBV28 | CASMWAYEQYF | TGTGCCTCCATGTGGGCCTACGAGCAGTACTTC
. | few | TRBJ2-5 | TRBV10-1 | CASSAGIQETQYF | TGCGCCAGCAGTGCAGGGATTCAAGAGACCCAGTACTTC
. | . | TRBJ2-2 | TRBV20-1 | CSANTGELFF | TGCAGTGCGAACACCGGGGAGCTGTTTTTT
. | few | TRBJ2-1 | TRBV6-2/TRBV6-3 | CASTLRRQEYNEQFF | TGTGCCAGCACCCTGAGAAGACAGGAATACAATGAGCAGTTCTTC
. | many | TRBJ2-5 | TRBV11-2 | CASSLVVLRETQYF | TGTGCCAGCAGCTTAGTGGTCTTGAGGGAGACCCAGTACTTC
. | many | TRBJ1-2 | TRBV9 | CASSVSSKGGYTF | TGTGCCAGCAGCGTGAGCTCAAAGGGCGGCTACACCTTC
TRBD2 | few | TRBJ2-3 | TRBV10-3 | CAISRSGESTDTQYF | TGTGCCATCAGTCGGAGCGGGGAATCCACAGATACGCAGTATTTT
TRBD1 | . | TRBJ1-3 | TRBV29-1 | CSFVQGASGNTIYF | TGCAGCTTCGTACAGGGGGCTTCTGGAAACACCATATATTTT
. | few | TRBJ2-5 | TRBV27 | CASRIGQSGRETQYF | TGTGCCAGCAGGATTGGACAGAGTGGGCGGGAGACCCAGTACTTC
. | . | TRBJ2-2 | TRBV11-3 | CASSPLGRGTGELFF | TGTGCCAGCAGCCCCCTGGGTCGTGGCACCGGGGAGCTGTTTTTT
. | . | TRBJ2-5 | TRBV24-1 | CATSDPRPGTETQYF | TGTGCCACCAGTGATCCCCGCCCCGGTACAGAGACCCAGTACTTC
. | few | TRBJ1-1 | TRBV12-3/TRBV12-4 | CASRYRDGTEAFF | TGTGCCAGCAGATACAGGGACGGCACTGAAGCTTTCTTT
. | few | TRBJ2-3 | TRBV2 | CASSARGSTDTQYF | TGTGCCAGCAGCGCCCGGGGGAGCACAGATACGCAGTATTTT
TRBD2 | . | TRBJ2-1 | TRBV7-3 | CASSFTGTSSYNEQFF | TGTGCCAGCAGCTTTACCGGGACTAGCTCCTACAATGAGCAGTTCTTC
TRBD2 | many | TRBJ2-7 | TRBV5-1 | CASSLEAGYEQYF | TGCGCCAGCAGCTTGGAAGCGGGGTACGAGCAGTACTTC
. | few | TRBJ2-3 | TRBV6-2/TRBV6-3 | CASSQNSVGEGSDTQYF | TGTGCCAGCAGTCAGAATAGCGTAGGGGAAGGCTCAGATACGCAGTATTTT